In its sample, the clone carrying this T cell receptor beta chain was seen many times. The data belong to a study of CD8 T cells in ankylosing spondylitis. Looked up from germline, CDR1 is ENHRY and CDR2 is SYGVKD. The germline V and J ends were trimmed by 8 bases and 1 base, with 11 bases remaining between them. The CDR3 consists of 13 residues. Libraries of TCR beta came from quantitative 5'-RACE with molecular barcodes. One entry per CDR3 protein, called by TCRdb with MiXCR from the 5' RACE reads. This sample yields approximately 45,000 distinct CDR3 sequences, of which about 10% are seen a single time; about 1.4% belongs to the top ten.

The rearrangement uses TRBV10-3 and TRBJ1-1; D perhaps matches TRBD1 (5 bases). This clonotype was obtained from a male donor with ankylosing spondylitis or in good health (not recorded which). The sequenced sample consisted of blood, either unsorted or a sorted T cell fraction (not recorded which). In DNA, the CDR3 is TGTGCCATCGGGGGGACGGCGAACACTGAAGCTTTCTTT. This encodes CAIGGTANTEAFF.